Here is one T cell receptor (beta chain) with its context. The sample belongs to a study of CD8 T cells in Susac syndrome. This CDR3 spans 15 amino acids. The germline CDR1 and CDR2 sequences are SGHDT and YYEEEE. Unmatched junction bases numbered 4, after V lost 2 bases and J lost 5 bases. From blood CD8+ and CD4+ T cells, TCR beta sequences were generated. Reverse transcription of roughly 0.45 to 1 ug RNA was carried out with random hexamers. Each CDR3 protein gets one entry after TCRdb re-called the immunoSEQ multiplex PCR reads with MiXCR. This table has more than 150,000 distinct CDR3 sequences, 90% to 96% appearing once.

This sequence was found in a human donor with Susac syndrome. The sample comprised CD4+ T cells from PBMCs. The chain employs TRBV5-6 and TRBJ1-6; 7 bases agree with TRBD1. The CDR3 DNA reads TGTGCCAGCAGCTTCCTGACAGGGAATAATTCACCCCTCCACTTT. This codes for CASSFLTGNNSPLHF.